Following are 14 T cell receptor beta chains from one sample sequenced in a study of shared clonotypes between healthy human individuals. Repertoires were generated with immunoSEQ multiplex PCR, while TCRdb's copy carries only in-frame clones and drops some. The sample includes about 680,000 clones, 92% of them seen just once. Naive CD8 cells were CD45RO-negative, positively selected for CCR7, excluding terminally differentiated effector memory CD45RA+ cells. The sample consisted of naive CD8+ T cells sorted from blood. The receptor source for this set is a man aged 30 to 39 in good health.

The chain uses TRBV28 and TRBJ1-5; 7 positions match TRBD1. Germline V gene sequence: CDR1 MDHEN, CDR2 SYDVKM. The V segment lost 5 bases and the J segment 7 bases; nucleotides outside the gene matches: 11. The CDR3 runs to 15 residues. The CDR3 bases are TGTGCCAGCAGTCCTACCACTACAGGGGAACAGCCCCAGCATTTT. It codes for CASSPTTTGEQPQHF.

The CDR3 region has the DNA TGTGCCAGCAGTTGGATCCGCAGGACAGGGAACACCGGGGAGCTGTTTTTT. Protein sequence: CASSWIRRTGNTGELFF. This chain links TRBV28 with TRBJ2-2; 7 nucleotides match TRBD1. Germline loops: CDR1 MDHEN, CDR2 SYDVKM. The length of the CDR3 is 17 residues. Losses at the gene ends were 4 bases for V and 1 base for J; bases not matched to a gene: 9.

The sample holds one count of this clone. V and J are TRBV5-4 and TRBJ2-3; the D gene could be TRBD1 or TRBD2 (6 bases each). Germline CDR1 and CDR2: SGHNT and YYREEE (reference sequence). Trimming took 1 base from V and 0 from J, leaving 12 bases between them. This CDR3 region has 16 residues. CDR3 sequence reads: CASSLYGGRSTDTQYF. The CDR3 nucleotides are TGTGCCAGCAGCTTGTACGGGGGCCGAAGCACAGATACGCAGTATTTT.

This chain links TRBV2 with TRBJ1-1; D is ambiguous. The CDR3 sequence is 18 residues long. The germline CDR1 and CDR2 sequences are SNHLY and FYNNEI. V was pared by 2 bases and J by 1 base, with 20 bases between. Written as DNA, the CDR3 is TGTGCCAGCAGTGAAATAATCTTTAGGGCAGAAGAGAACACTGAAGCTTTCTTT. It yields the protein CASSEIIFRAEENTEAFF.

The V gene is TRBV5-1, the J gene TRBJ1-2; tentative D call: TRBD1 (5 bases). V lost 3 bases and J 4 bases, leaving 16 bases between the germline ends. From germline, CDR1 is SGHRS and CDR2 YFSETQ. This CDR3 is 15 amino acids long. For the CDR3, the DNA is TGCGCCAGCAGCTCCATGTTCGGGGACGGCTATGGCTACACCTTC. It specifies CASSSMFGDGYGYTF.

As concerns this clone: Other DNA sequences in this sample translate to the same CDR3. V gene TRBV19 combines with J gene TRBJ2-3; 7 positions match TRBD2. Germline CDR1 LNHDA, CDR2 SQIVND (reference sequence). The V and J ends lost 3 bases and 1 base, in that order; junction bases with no gene match: 4. This CDR3 has 15 amino acids. This CDR3 reads CASSIGAGGTDTQYF. For the CDR3, the DNA is TGTGCCAGTAGTATCGGGGCGGGGGGCACAGATACGCAGTATTTT.

The chain employs TRBV7-9 and TRBJ2-7; 7 nucleotides line up with TRBD2. The V gene end was trimmed by 4 bases and the J gene end by 2 bases; junction bases not matched to a gene: 8. CDR1 is SEHNR and CDR2 is FQNEAQ in the germline V gene (reference sequence). This CDR3 spans 15 amino acids. The CDR3 region has the DNA TGTGCCAGCAGCTCGGCGGGCGGGGGTACCTACGAGCAGTACTTC. Translated, it gives CASSSAGGGTYEQYF.

The chain employs TRBV4-3 and TRBJ2-3; 9 bases line up with TRBD2. J was trimmed by 1 base and V by 5 bases; bases with no gene match: 4. This CDR3 has 15 residues. Germline lookup yields CDR1 LGHNA and CDR2 YSLEER. The CDR3 DNA follows: TGCGCCAGCAGCTTGACTAGCGGCCGCACAGATACGCAGTATTTT. Translation gives CASSLTSGRTDTQYF.

The chain carries TRBV5-7 and TRBJ2-2; a possible D gene is TRBD1 (6 bases). TRBV5-7 is assigned to the ORF class and has an uncertain function. This CDR3 is 15 amino acids long. Trimming left V 4 bases short and J 1 base short, with 11 bases between. The CDR3 loop reads CASSLPGQNTGELFF. The CDR3 DNA follows: TGTGCCAGCAGCCTTCCGGGACAGAACACCGGGGAGCTGTTTTTT.

The chain couples TRBV7-7 to TRBJ2-1, with TRBD2 identical over 14 bases. This CDR3 is built from 15 residues. Trimming at V came to 1 base and at J to 7 bases, leaving 0 bases not matched to a gene. From germline, CDR1 is SSHAT and CDR2 FNYEAQ (reference sequence). For the CDR3, the DNA is TGTGCCAGCAGCTTAGGACTAGCGGGAGGGAATGAGCAGTTCTTC. It codes for CASSLGLAGGNEQFF.

V gene TRBV14 combines with J gene TRBJ1-2; D is uncertain. Germline CDR1 SGHDN, CDR2 FVKESK. Trimming shortened V by 1 base and J by 3 bases, and 12 bases separated the two germline ends. The CDR3 has 15 amino acids. The CDR3 reads CASSQAGFSDYGYTF. The CDR3, as DNA: TGTGCCAGCAGCCAAGCGGGGTTTTCGGACTATGGCTACACCTTC.

The chain is built from TRBV27 and TRBJ2-3, with D unclear. CDR1 is MNHEY and CDR2 is SMNVEV in the germline V gene (reference sequence). The CDR3 has 13 residues. Trimming stripped 0 bases from V and 4 bases from J, with 5 bases between. CDR3 loop: CASSLSLADTQYF. DNA of the CDR3: TGTGCCAGCAGTTTATCGTTGGCAGATACGCAGTATTTT.

This chain connects TRBV27 to TRBJ2-3; D may be TRBD1 (6 bases). The CDR3 sequence is 17 residues long. V lost 6 bases, J lost 2 bases, and 21 bases lay in between. Germline V gives CDR1 MNHEY, CDR2 SMNVEV (reference sequence). In DNA, the CDR3 is TGTGCCAGCAGGCTAGGGGATTATCAGGGGAACACAGATACGCAGTATTTT. This codes for CASRLGDYQGNTDTQYF.

This clone is a singleton in its sample. The chain joins TRBV18 to TRBJ1-1; D is unclear. CDR1 KGHSH and CDR2 LQKENI come from the germline V gene. Trimming removed 6 bases from V and 1 base from J, with 6 bases in between. This CDR3 comprises 12 residues. The CDR3 DNA is TGTGCCAGCTCCGCAACGAACACTGAAGCTTTCTTT. Encoded protein: CASSATNTEAFF.